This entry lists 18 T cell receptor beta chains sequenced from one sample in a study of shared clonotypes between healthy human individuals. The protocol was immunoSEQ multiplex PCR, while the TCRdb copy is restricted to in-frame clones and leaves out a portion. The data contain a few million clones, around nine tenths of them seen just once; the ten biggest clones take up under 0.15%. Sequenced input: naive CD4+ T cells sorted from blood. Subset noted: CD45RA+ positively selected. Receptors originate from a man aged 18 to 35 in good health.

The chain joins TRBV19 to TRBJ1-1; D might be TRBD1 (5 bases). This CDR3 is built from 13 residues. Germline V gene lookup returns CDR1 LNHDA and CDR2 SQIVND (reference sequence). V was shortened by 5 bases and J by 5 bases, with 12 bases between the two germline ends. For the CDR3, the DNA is TGTGCCAGTAGTCTCCGGGAGGGGACTGAAGCTTTCTTT. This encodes CASSLREGTEAFF.

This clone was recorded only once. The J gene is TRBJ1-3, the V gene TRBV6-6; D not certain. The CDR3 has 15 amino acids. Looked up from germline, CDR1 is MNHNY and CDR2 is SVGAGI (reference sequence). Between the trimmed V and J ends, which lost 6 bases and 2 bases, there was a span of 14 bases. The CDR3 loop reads CASSPLQSAGNTIYF. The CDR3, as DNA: TGTGCCAGCAGCCCCCTCCAGTCAGCTGGAAACACCATATATTTT.

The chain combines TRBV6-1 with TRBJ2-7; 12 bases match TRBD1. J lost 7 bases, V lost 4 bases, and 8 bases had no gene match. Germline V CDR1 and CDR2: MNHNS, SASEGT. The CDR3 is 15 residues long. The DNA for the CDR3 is TGTGCCAGCAGTGCCACGGGACAGGGGGCCGGAGAGCAGTACTTC. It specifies CASSATGQGAGEQYF.

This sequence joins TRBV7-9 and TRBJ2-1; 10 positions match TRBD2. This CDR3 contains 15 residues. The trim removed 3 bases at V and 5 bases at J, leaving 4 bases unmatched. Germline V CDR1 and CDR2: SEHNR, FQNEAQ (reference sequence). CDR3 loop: CASSFELAGHNEQFF. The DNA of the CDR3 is TGTGCCAGCAGCTTTGAACTAGCGGGGCACAATGAGCAGTTCTTC.

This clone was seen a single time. As DNA, the CDR3 is TGTGCCAGCAGTCAAAGACAGGGGGCAAGGGCAGATACGCAGTATTTT. Encoded protein: CASSQRQGARADTQYF. V gene TRBV27 combines with J gene TRBJ2-3; 10 nucleotides line up with TRBD1. The V gene end was trimmed by 5 bases and the J gene end by 4 bases; junction bases not matched to a gene: 9. The CDR3 is 16 amino acids. In germline, CDR1 is MNHEY, CDR2 SMNVEV (reference sequence).

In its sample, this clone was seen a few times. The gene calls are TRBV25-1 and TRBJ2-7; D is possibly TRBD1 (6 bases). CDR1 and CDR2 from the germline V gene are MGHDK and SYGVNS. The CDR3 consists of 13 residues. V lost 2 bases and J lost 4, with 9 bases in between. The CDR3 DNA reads TGTGCCAGCAGTGAAGACAGGAGGTACGAGCAGTACTTC. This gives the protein CASSEDRRYEQYF.

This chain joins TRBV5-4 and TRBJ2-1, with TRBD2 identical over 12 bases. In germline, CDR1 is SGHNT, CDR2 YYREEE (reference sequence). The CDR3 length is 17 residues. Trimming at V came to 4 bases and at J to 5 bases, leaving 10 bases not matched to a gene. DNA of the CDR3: TGTGCCAGCAGCCCCGACCTAGCGGGAGGGCCCCACAATGAGCAGTTCTTC. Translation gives CASSPDLAGGPHNEQFF.

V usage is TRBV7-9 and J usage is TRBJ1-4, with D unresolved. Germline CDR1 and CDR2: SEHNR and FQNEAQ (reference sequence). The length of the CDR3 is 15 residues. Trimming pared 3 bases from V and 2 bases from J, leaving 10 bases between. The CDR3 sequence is CASSFSGPTNEKLFF. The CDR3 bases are TGTGCCAGCAGCTTTTCAGGCCCCACTAATGAAAAACTGTTTTTT.

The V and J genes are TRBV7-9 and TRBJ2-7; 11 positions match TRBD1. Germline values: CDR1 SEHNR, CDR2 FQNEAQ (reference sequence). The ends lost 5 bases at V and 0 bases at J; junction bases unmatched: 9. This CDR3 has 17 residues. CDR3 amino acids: CASSRDRGFEGSYEQYF. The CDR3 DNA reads TGTGCCAGCAGCCGGGACAGGGGGTTCGAAGGCTCCTACGAGCAGTACTTC. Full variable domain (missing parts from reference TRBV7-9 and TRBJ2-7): DTGVSQNPRHKITKRGQNVTFRCDPISEHNRLYWYRQTLGQGPEFLTYFQNEAQLEKSRLLSDRFSAERPKGSFSTLEIQRTEQGDSAMYLCASSRDRGFEGSYEQYFGPGTRLTVT.

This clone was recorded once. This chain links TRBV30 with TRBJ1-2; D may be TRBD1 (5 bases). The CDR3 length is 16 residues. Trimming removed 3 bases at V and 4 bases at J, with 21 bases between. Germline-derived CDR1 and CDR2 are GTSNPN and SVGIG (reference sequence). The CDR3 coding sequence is TGTGCCTGGAGCGCCCCCGGGACGCCCCTTCTCTATGGCTACACCTTC. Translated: CAWSAPGTPLLYGYTF.

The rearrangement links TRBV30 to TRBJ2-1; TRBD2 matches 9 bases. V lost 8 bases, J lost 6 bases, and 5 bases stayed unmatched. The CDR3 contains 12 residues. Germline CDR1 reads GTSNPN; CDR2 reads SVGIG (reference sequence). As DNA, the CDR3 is TGTGCCCTGAGCGGGGGGAGCAATGAGCAGTTCTTC. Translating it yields CALSGGSNEQFF.

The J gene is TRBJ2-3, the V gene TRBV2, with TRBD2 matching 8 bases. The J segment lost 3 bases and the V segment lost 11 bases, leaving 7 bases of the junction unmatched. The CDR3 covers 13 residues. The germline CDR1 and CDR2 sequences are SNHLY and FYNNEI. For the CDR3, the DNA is TGTGCCCGGGGGGGAGGGAGGACAGATACGCAGTATTTT. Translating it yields CARGGGRTDTQYF. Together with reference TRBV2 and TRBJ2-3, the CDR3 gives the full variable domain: EPEVTQTPSHQVTQMGQEVILRCVPISNHLYFYWYRQILGQKVEFLVSFYNNEISEKSEIFDDQFSVERPDGSNFTLKIRSTKLEDSAMYFCARGGGRTDTQYFGPGTRLTVL.

CDR3 loop: CATLAPPVNTGELFF. DNA for the CDR3: TGTGCCACCCTCGCCCCACCAGTGAACACCGGGGAGCTGTTTTTT. The chain is built from TRBV28 and TRBJ2-2, with D unclear. The V and J ends lost 10 bases and 1 base respectively, with 16 bases between them. Per germline, CDR1 MDHEN and CDR2 SYDVKM. This CDR3 spans 15 amino acids.

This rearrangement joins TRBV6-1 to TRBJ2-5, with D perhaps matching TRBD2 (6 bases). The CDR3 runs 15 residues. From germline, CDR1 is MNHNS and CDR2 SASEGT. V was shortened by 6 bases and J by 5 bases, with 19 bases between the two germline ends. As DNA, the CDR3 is TGTGCCAGCAGAAGGCAGACACCTGGGGGGGAGACCCAGTACTTC. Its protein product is CASRRQTPGGETQYF.

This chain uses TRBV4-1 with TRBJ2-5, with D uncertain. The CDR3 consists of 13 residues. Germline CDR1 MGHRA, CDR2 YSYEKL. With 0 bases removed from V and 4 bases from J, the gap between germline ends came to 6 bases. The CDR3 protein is CASSQDWGETQYF. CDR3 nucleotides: TGCGCCAGCAGCCAAGATTGGGGAGAGACCCAGTACTTC.

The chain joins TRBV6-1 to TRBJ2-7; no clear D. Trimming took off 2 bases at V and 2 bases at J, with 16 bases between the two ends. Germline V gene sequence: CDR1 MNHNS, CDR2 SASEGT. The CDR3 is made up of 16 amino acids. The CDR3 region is CASSETFAVPPYEQYF. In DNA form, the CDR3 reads TGTGCCAGCAGTGAAACTTTTGCCGTCCCCCCCTACGAGCAGTACTTC.

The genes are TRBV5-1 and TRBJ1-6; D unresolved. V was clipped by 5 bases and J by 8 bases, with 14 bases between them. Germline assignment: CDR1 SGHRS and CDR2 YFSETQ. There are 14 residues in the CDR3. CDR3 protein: CASSHGNVDSPLHF. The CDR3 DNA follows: TGCGCCAGCAGTCATGGCAACGTGGATTCACCCCTCCACTTT.

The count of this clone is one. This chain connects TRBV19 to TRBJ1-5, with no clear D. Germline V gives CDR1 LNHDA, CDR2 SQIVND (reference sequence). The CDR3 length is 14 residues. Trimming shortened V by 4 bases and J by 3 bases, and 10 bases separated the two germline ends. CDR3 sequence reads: CASSSHKFNQPQHF. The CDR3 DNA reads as TGTGCCAGTAGTAGTCACAAGTTCAATCAGCCCCAGCATTTT.